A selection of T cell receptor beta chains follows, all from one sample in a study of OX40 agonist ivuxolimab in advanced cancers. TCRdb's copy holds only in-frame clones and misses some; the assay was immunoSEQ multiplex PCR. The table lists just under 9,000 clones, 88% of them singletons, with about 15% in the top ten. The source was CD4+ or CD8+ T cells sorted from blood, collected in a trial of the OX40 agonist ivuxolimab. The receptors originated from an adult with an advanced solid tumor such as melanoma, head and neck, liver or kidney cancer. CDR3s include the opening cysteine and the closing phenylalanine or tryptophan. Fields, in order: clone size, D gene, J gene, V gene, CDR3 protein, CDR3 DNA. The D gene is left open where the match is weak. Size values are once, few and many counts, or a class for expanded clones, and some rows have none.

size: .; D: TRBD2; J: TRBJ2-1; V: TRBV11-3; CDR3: CASSLDQWEGLADNEQFF; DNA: TGTGCCAGCAGCTTAGATCAGTGGGAAGGACTAGCGGACAATGAGCAGTTCTTC
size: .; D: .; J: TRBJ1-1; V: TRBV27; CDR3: CASSFGTAGTEAFF; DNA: TGTGCCAGCAGCTTCGGGACGGCGGGCACTGAAGCTTTCTTT
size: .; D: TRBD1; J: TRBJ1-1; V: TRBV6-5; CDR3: CASSYHRGLNTEAFF; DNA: TGTGCCAGCAGTTACCACAGGGGGTTGAACACTGAAGCTTTCTTT
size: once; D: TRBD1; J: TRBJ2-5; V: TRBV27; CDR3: CASSPGGPDRVVETQYF; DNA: TGTGCCAGCAGTCCCGGGGGTCCGGACAGGGTCGTGGAGACCCAGTACTTC
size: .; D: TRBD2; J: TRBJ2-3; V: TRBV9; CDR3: CASSVPRGGGTDTQYF; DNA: TGTGCCAGCAGCGTACCCCGGGGGGGTGGCACAGATACGCAGTATTTT
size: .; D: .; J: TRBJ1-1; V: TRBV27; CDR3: CASSLSGWNTEAFF; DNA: TGTGCCAGCAGTTTATCCGGGTGGAACACTGAAGCTTTCTTT
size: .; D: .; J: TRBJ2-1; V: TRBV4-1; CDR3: CASSQGAGTSWNEQFF; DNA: TGCGCCAGCAGCCAAGGCGCGGGTACTTCGTGGAATGAGCAGTTCTTC
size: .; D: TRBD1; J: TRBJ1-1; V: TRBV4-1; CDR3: CASSLGGSEAFF; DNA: TGCGCCAGCAGCCTAGGGGGCTCTGAAGCTTTCTTT
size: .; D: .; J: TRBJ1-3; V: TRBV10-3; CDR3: CAIRSEGSGNTIYF; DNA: TGTGCCATCCGGAGCGAAGGGAGTGGAAACACCATATATTTT
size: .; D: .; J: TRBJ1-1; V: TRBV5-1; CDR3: CASSPVGGMNTEAFF; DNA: TGCGCCAGCAGCCCGGTGGGGGGAATGAACACTGAAGCTTTCTTT
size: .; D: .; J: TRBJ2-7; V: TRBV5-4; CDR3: CASSNVVSFEQYF; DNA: TGTGCCAGCAGCAATGTCGTTAGTTTCGAGCAGTACTTC
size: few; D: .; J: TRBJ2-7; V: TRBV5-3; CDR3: CASSQDFSGYEQYF; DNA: TGCGCCAGCAGCCAAGATTTTTCCGGTTACGAGCAGTACTTC
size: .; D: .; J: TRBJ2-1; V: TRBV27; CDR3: CASMVLAPPNEQFF; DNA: TGTGCCAGCATGGTGCTAGCCCCCCCCAATGAGCAGTTCTTC
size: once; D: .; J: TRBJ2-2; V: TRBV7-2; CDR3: CASSLEMSGATGELFF; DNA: TGTGCCAGCAGCTTAGAAATGAGCGGAGCTACCGGGGAGCTGTTTTTT
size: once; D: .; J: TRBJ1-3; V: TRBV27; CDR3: CASSLSTGSGNTIYF; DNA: TGTGCCAGCAGTTTATCAACGGGCAGTGGAAACACCATATATTTT
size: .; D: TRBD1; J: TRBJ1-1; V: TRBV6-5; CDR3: CASSYDLEGQGAFF; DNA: TGTGCCAGCAGTTACGATCTGGAGGGACAGGGTGCTTTCTTT
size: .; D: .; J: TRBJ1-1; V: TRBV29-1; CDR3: CKAKEGTEAFF; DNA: TGCAAAGCCAAGGAGGGCACTGAAGCTTTCTTT
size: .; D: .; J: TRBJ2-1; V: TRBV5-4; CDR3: CASSVASRTYNEQFF; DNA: TGTGCCAGCAGCGTCGCGAGTAGGACCTACAATGAGCAGTTCTTC